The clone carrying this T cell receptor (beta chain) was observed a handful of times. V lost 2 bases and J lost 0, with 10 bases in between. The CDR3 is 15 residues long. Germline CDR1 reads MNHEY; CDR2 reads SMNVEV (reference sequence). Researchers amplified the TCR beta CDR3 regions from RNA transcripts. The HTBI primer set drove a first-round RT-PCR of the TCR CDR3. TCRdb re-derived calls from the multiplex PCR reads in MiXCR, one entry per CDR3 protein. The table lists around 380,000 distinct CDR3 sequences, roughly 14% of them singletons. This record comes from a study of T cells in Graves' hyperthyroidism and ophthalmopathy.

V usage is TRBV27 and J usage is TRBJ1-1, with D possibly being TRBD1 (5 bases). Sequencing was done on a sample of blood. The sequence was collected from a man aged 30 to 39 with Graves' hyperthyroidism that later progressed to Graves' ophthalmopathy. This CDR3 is CASSLPRGLNTEAFF. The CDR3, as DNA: TGTGCCAGCAGTTTACCTAGGGGATTGAACACTGAAGCTTTCTTT.